The 11 T cell receptor beta chains listed next were all sequenced from one sample in a study of blood T cell repertoires in COVID-19. The assay was immunoSEQ multiplex PCR, and TCRdb's table has in-frame clones only and misses some. The table includes about 70,000 clones, nearly 90% detected once. The sequencing sample was made of peripheral blood. All receptors come from a man aged 50 to 59 with active COVID-19.

This clone showed up just once. The J gene is TRBJ1-1, the V gene TRBV25-1, with TRBD1 matching 10 bases. From germline, CDR1 is MGHDK and CDR2 SYGVNS. J lost 3 bases, V lost 1 base, and 2 bases had no gene match. This CDR3 contains 15 residues. As DNA, the CDR3 is TGTGCCAGCAGTGAATTCGGGACAGGGGACACTGAAGCTTTCTTT. It yields the protein CASSEFGTGDTEAFF.

The V call is TRBV19, the J call TRBJ1-1, with 7 bases matching TRBD1. Per the germline V gene, CDR1 is LNHDA and CDR2 is SQIVND (reference sequence). This CDR3 has 13 amino acids. Trimming took 4 bases from V and 6 from J; bases not matched to a gene: 5. DNA of the CDR3: TGTGCCAGTAGTAAGACAGGGCCCCCTGAAGCTTTCTTT. Translation gives CASSKTGPPEAFF.

The chain carries TRBV19 and TRBJ1-2; TRBD1 matches 9 bases. CDR3 length: 18 amino acids. V shed 7 bases and J 0 bases; nucleotides not matched to a gene: 15. Germline values: CDR1 LNHDA, CDR2 SQIVND (reference sequence). The CDR3 coding sequence is TGTGCCAGTAAAGCAACTTTAACAGGGGGCGAGACTAACTATGGCTACACCTTC. It translates to CASKATLTGGETNYGYTF.

In its sample, this clone was seen once. For the CDR3, the DNA is TGTGCCAGCAGCGGCCAGGACAGGGGTGTTACTGAAGCTTTCTTT. Its protein is CASSGQDRGVTEAFF. V is TRBV9 and J is TRBJ1-1, with TRBD1 matching over 9 bases. Germline values: CDR1 SGDLS, CDR2 YYNGEE. With V trimmed by 3 bases and J by 5 bases, 8 bases remained unmatched. CDR3 length equals 15 residues.

V gene TRBV5-1 combines with J gene TRBJ2-7; D uncertain. The CDR3 has 13 amino acids. V was pared by 0 bases and J by 6 bases, with 10 bases between. CDR1 is SGHRS and CDR2 is YFSETQ in the germline V gene. This chain's CDR3 is CASSLDPNSEQYF. The CDR3 DNA follows: TGCGCCAGCAGCTTGGACCCTAACAGCGAGCAGTACTTC.

The chain recombines TRBV18 with TRBJ2-7, with TRBD2 identical over 7 bases. The CDR3 runs 14 residues. Germline V lookup: CDR1 KGHSH, CDR2 LQKENI. J gave up 2 bases and V 3 bases, and 4 bases lay outside the gene matches. The CDR3 protein is CASSPLGLPYEQYF. In DNA, the CDR3 is TGTGCCAGCTCACCGTTGGGACTACCCTACGAGCAGTACTTC.

The chain joins TRBV3-1 (or the pseudogene TRBV3-2) to TRBJ1-1; no firm D call. The V gene lost 1 base and the J gene lost 0 bases, with 9 bases spanning the gap. This CDR3 region has 15 residues. CDR1 LGHDT and CDR2 YNNKEL come from the germline V gene (reference sequence). CDR3 in DNA: TGTGCCAGCAGCCAAGCGAAGAGAATGAACACTGAAGCTTTCTTT. Protein sequence: CASSQAKRMNTEAFF.

The genes are TRBV5-1 and TRBJ1-1; tentatively, D is TRBD1 (5 bases). Trimming left V 0 bases short and J 3 bases short, with 12 bases between. CDR1 is SGHRS, CDR2 YFSETQ, per germline. The CDR3 runs 15 residues. This CDR3 reads CASSLAGQGYTEAFF. DNA of the CDR3: TGCGCCAGCAGCTTGGCAGGGCAGGGTTACACTGAAGCTTTCTTT.

Only a few counts were recorded for this clone. The chain uses TRBV7-9 and TRBJ2-7, with TRBD1 matching over 9 bases. Germline CDR1 is SEHNR and CDR2 is FQNEAQ (reference sequence). The junction had 6 bases not matched to a gene; V was cut back by 4 bases and J by 2 bases. The CDR3 has 15 residues. CDR3 loop: CASSSRTGVPYEQYF. The CDR3 region has the DNA TGTGCCAGCAGCTCACGGACAGGGGTTCCCTACGAGCAGTACTTC.

V gene TRBV13 combines with J gene TRBJ2-2, with no clear D. Trimming stripped 2 bases from V and 4 bases from J, with 2 bases between. There are 12 residues in the CDR3. The V gene's germline CDR1 is PRHDT and CDR2 FYEKMQ (reference sequence). Here the CDR3 DNA reads TGTGCCAGCAGCTTACTCACCGGGGAGCTGTTTTTT. Protein sequence: CASSLLTGELFF. The full variable domain, in which reference TRBV13 and TRBJ2-2 provide the parts outside the CDR3, is AAGVIQSPRHLIKEKRETATLKCYPIPRHDTVYWYQQGPGQDPQFLISFYEKMQSDKGSIPDRFSAQQFSDYHSELNMSSLELGDSALYFCASSLLTGELFFGEGSRLTVL.

The chain combines TRBV19 with TRBJ2-3; a possible D gene is TRBD2 (7 bases). CDR3 length: 16 amino acids. Trimming pared 4 bases from V and 4 bases from J, leaving 18 bases between. CDR1 is LNHDA and CDR2 is SQIVND in the germline V gene (reference sequence). The chain's CDR3 is CASSTVFGGQPDTQYF. CDR3 DNA sequence: TGTGCCAGTAGTACCGTATTCGGGGGGCAACCAGATACGCAGTATTTT.